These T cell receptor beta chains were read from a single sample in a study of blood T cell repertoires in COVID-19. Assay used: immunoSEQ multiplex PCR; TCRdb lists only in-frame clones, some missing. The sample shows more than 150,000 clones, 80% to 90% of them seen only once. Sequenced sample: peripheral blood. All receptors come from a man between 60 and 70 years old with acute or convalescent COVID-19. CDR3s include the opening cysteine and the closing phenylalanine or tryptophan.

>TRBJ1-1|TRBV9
CASSKTPGEDTEAFF
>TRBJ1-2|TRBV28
CASSPGQGVYGYTF
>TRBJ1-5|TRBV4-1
CASSQEGGGNQPQHF
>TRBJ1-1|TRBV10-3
CATKGSGGQGEAFF
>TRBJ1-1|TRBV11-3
CASSSPGHTGTGDTEAFF
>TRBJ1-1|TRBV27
CASRSWQGTEAFF
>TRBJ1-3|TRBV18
CASSADSGNTIYF
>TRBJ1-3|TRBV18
CASSPQQGANGNTIYF
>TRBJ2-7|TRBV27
CASSPLGPIAGGLLQAYEQYF
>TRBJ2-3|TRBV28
CASSPGLAINTDTQYF
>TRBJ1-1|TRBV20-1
CSALGGIEAFF
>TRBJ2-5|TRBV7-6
CASSLERAERLQETQYF
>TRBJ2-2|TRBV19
CASSMPGLPAGELFF
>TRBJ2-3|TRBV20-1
CQPTSTDTQYF
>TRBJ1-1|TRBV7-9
CASSSGQNTEAFF
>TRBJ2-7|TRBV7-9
CASSLAGSGRAYEQYF
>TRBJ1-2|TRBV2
CASSQGSNYGYTF
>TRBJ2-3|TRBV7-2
CASSVKSGDTQYF
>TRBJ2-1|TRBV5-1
CASSTSRQGGYNEQFF
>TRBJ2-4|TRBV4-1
CASSQEGPSYNIQYF
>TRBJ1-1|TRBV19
CASSMVQLNTEAFF
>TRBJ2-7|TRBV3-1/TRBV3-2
CASSLSRSNILLEQYF
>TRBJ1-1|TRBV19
CASSVTGTPNTEAFF
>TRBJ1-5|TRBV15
CATSGTDRVGSNQPQHF
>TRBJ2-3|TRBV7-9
CASSPPGLASTDTQYF
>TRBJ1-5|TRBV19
CASSIGGYQPQHF
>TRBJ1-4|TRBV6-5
CASSRQVLTNEKLFF
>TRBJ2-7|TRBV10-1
CASSVSLQGEQYF
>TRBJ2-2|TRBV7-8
CASSQRTGTGGELFF
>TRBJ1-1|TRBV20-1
CSAAGLTEAFF
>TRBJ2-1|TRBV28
CASKEEGALYNEQFF
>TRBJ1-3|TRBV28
CASSRQSSGNTIYF
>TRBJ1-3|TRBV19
CASSPTASGNTIYF
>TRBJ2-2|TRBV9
CASSVTTGAGELFF
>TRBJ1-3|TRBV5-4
CASSPRGRGISGNTIYF
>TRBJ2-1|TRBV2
CASSEKRSSYNEQFF
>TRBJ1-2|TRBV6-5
CATITGGRANYGYTF
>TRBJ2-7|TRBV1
CTREGGPAYEQYF
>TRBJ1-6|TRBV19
CASNQGAYSPLHF
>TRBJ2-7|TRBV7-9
CASSPLTSGGFYEQYF
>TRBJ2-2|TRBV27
CASKRTPLGGELFF
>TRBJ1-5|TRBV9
CASAPGGGVFQPQHF
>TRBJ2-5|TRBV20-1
CSARRGETQYF
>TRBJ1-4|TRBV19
CASSISRDRANEKLFF